The text below deals with one T cell receptor (beta chain). V dropped 4 bases and J dropped 1; count of bases not matched to a gene: 5. This CDR3 region has 15 residues. Germline CDR1 is SGHRS and CDR2 is YFSETQ. The sample comes from a study of blood T cell repertoires in COVID-19. Across the study: COVID-19 samples from acute and convalescent phases originated in the United States, Italy and Spain. From T cells, B-cell-depleted T cells, or PBMCs came the material, which was cDNA or gDNA.

Patients of the Seattle cohort, enrolled during active infection, were followed longitudinally. In the source study's methods: Estimation of nucleated cell counts was performed using reference gene primer amplification. Profiled with immunoSEQ multiplex PCR; TCRdb holds only in-frame clones, not every one. V, J and clone size were drawn from that table, and D and trimming were deduced from the DNA. The sample yields more than 250,000 clones, about 91% seen once. Specimen: peripheral blood. This TCR was sampled from a woman aged 25 to 39 with COVID-19, enrolled during active disease. This chain links TRBV5-1 with TRBJ1-2, with TRBD1 matching 9 bases. This CDR3 reads CASSIQGALNYGYTF. The CDR3 coding sequence is TGCGCCAGCAGCATACAGGGGGCGCTTAACTATGGCTACACCTTC.